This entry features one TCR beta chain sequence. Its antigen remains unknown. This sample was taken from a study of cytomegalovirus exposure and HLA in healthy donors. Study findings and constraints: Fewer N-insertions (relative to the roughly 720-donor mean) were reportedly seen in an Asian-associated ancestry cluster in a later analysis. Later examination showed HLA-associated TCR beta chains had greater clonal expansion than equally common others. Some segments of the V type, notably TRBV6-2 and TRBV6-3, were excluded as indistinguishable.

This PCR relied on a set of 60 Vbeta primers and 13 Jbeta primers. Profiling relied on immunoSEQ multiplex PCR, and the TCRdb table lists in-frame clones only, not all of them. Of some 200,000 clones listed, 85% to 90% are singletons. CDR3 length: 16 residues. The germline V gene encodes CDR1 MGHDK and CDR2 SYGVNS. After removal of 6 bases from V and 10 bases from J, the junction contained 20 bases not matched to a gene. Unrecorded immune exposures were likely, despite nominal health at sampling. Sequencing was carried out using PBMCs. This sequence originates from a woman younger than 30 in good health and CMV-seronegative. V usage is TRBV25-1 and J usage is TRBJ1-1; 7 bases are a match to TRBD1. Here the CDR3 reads CASRALGANRGQGAFF. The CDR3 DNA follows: TGTGCCAGCAGGGCCCTAGGGGCTAACAGGGGCCAGGGAGCTTTCTTT.